These 18 T cell receptor beta chains were all obtained from the same sample, sequenced in a study of blood T cell repertoires in COVID-19. Clones were read by immunoSEQ multiplex PCR, and TCRdb kept only the in-frame ones, dropping some. The table records about 200,000 clones, 80% to 90% of them present only once. The specimen sequenced was peripheral blood. These receptors all stem from a woman aged 80 or over with acute or convalescent COVID-19.

In nucleotides, the CDR3 is TGTGCCAGCTCACCAACAGGGGTCACCGGGGAGCTGTTTTTT. Translating gives CASSPTGVTGELFF. J is TRBJ2-2 and V is TRBV18, with 7 bases that match TRBD1. This CDR3 contains 14 residues. V lost 2 bases and J lost 4; bases outside the gene matches: 1. CDR1 and CDR2 from the germline V gene are KGHSH and LQKENI.

This clone occurred once. The DNA for the CDR3 is TGTGCCAGCAGCTCCGAGCGGGACACCTATGGCTACACCTTC. Protein: CASSSERDTYGYTF. The gene calls are TRBV11-3 and TRBJ1-2; tentative D call: TRBD1 (6 bases). Trimming stripped 4 bases from V and 4 bases from J, with 13 bases between. This CDR3 region has 14 residues. The germline CDR1 and CDR2 sequences are SGHNT and YENEEA.

The table lists this clone with a count of one. The chain has TRBV13 and TRBJ2-7, with TRBD2 identical over 8 bases. The germline gives CDR1 PRHDT, CDR2 FYEKMQ (reference sequence). The CDR3 loop spans 15 amino acids. V lost 4 bases to trimming and J lost 1 base; unmatched junction nucleotides: 6. CDR3 DNA: TGTGCCAGCAGCTCCAGCGGGGGTGGGTCCTACGAGCAGTACTTC. Protein: CASSSSGGGSYEQYF.

This clone was detected only a few times. The chain has TRBV7-2 and TRBJ1-5; D possibly corresponds to TRBD1 (6 bases). The ends were cut back, 5 bases at V and 7 bases at J, with 12 bases in the middle. This CDR3 is 13 amino acids long. CDR1 and CDR2 from the germline V gene are SGHTA and FQGNSA. The CDR3 loop is CASSVNRDQPQHF. For the CDR3, the DNA is TGTGCCAGCAGCGTGAACAGGGACCAGCCCCAGCATTTT.

The chain employs TRBV2 and TRBJ1-4, with D maybe TRBD1 (6 bases). Looked up from germline, CDR1 is SNHLY and CDR2 is FYNNEI. Trimming pared 6 bases from V and 2 bases from J, leaving 19 bases between. The CDR3 is made up of 17 amino acids. CDR3 DNA sequence: TGTGCCAGCAGCATTCCGTCGGGCCAGGGGACTAATGAAAAACTGTTTTTT. It specifies CASSIPSGQGTNEKLFF.

The CDR3 region has the DNA TGCGCCAGCAGCTCACGACAGGGAGCGGGGGAGACTGAAGCTTTCTTT. This encodes CASSSRQGAGETEAFF. V usage is TRBV5-1 and J usage is TRBJ1-1, with 7 bases aligning to TRBD1. Trimming at V came to 3 bases and at J to 5 bases, leaving 13 bases not matched to a gene. CDR1 is SGHRS and CDR2 is YFSETQ in the germline V gene. The length of the CDR3 is 16 residues.

The chain uses TRBV19 and TRBJ2-7, with D possibly being TRBD2 (5 bases). This CDR3 contains 14 residues. The V gene's germline CDR1 is LNHDA and CDR2 SQIVND (reference sequence). V was shortened by 3 bases and J by 7 bases, with 16 bases between the two germline ends. The DNA of the CDR3 is TGTGCCAGTAGTATCGATCGGACCCCGGGGGAGCAGTACTTC. Amino acid sequence: CASSIDRTPGEQYF.

This clone occurred a few times. This chain links TRBV30 with TRBJ2-3; D unclear. The CDR3 contains 15 residues. Germline V gives CDR1 GTSNPN, CDR2 SVGIG (reference sequence). V was cut by 0 bases and J by 1 base, with 11 bases left in between. This CDR3 reads CAWSVSGQGTDTQYF. The CDR3 DNA sequence: TGTGCCTGGAGTGTATCTGGGCAGGGCACAGATACGCAGTATTTT.

The rearrangement links TRBV24-1 to TRBJ2-3, with 12 bases aligning to TRBD2. This CDR3 is 16 amino acids long. The germline CDR1 and CDR2 sequences are KGHDR and SFDVKD. V lost 3 bases to trimming and J lost 6 bases; unmatched junction nucleotides: 6. In DNA form, the CDR3 reads TGTGCCACCAGTGATCTTGGGACTAGCGGGCCGGATACGCAGTATTTT. It translates to CATSDLGTSGPDTQYF.

This clone appeared once. The genes are TRBV6-5 and TRBJ1-2; 7 bases match TRBD1. With V trimmed by 10 bases and J by 8 bases, 10 bases remained unmatched. The length of the CDR3 is 12 residues. Germline V gene data show CDR1 as MNHEY and CDR2 as SVGAGI. CDR3 sequence: CATTTGFPGYTF. As DNA, the CDR3 is TGTGCCACCACGACAGGGTTTCCCGGCTACACCTTC.

V gene TRBV18 combines with J gene TRBJ2-7; 9 bases agree with TRBD1. Trimming removed 6 bases from V and 3 bases from J; junction bases left unmatched: 9. The V gene's germline CDR1 is KGHSH and CDR2 LQKENI. CDR3 size: 15 residues. CDR3 in DNA: TGTGCCAGCTCGACCGGGACAGGGAATAGCTACGAGCAGTACTTC. It codes for CASSTGTGNSYEQYF.

V gene TRBV19 combines with J gene TRBJ2-1, with TRBD2 matching over 9 bases. This CDR3 is 16 amino acids long. Looked up from germline, CDR1 is LNHDA and CDR2 is SQIVND (reference sequence). J lost 5 bases, V lost 6 bases, and 11 bases had no gene match. CDR3 amino acids: CASRQGGGLADNEQFF. CDR3 nucleotide sequence: TGTGCCAGTAGACAAGGGGGGGGACTAGCTGACAATGAGCAGTTCTTC.

The chain joins TRBV2 to TRBJ1-4; TRBD1 might be the D (5 bases). This CDR3 contains 15 residues. Germline V gene lookup returns CDR1 SNHLY and CDR2 FYNNEI. Trimming cost V 6 bases and J 4 bases, with 15 bases left between them. The CDR3 DNA sequence: TGTGCCAGCAGGTTCCGCCAGGGCGTTAATGAAAAACTGTTTTTT. Amino acids: CASRFRQGVNEKLFF.

This clone was detected only a few times. In DNA form, the CDR3 reads TGTGCCAGCAGTTTCCAGGGCGGCTACGAGCAGTACTTC. It yields the protein CASSFQGGYEQYF. The V and J genes are TRBV12-3 or TRBV12-4 and TRBJ2-7; D may be TRBD1 (5 bases). V gave up 3 bases and J gave up 3 bases, with 9 bases separating them. CDR3 length: 13 residues.

Remarks on this clone: The junction departs from germline at one end; a sequencing error may be responsible. The chain employs TRBV10-2 and TRBJ2-1, with 8 bases aligning to TRBD2. This CDR3 has 15 residues. The germline CDR1 and CDR2 sequences are WSHSY and SAAADI. The chain's CDR3 is CASCESGGIYNEQFF. CDR3 DNA: TGCGCCAGCTGTGAGAGCGGGGGTATCTACAATGAGCAGTTCTTC.

The chain is built from TRBV5-1 and TRBJ2-3; D not resolved. V lost 4 bases, J lost 1 base, and 10 bases lay in between. In germline, CDR1 is SGHRS, CDR2 YFSETQ. The CDR3 sequence is 14 residues long. The CDR3 bases are TGCGCCAGCAGCCCTCTTGGAGGCACAGATACGCAGTATTTT. Protein product: CASSPLGGTDTQYF.

The sample holds a few counts of this clone. The rearrangement uses TRBV3-1 (or the pseudogene TRBV3-2) and TRBJ2-7; TRBD1 might be the D (6 bases). This CDR3 spans 16 amino acids. Germline V gives CDR1 LGHDT, CDR2 YNNKEL (reference sequence). V was shortened by 2 bases and J by 2 bases, with 16 bases between the two germline ends. As DNA, the CDR3 is TGTGCCAGCAGCCAACCCCGACAGGCTGCAGCCTACGAGCAGTACTTC. This sequence encodes CASSQPRQAAAYEQYF.

The V gene is TRBV29-1, the J gene TRBJ2-3; 8 bases fit TRBD2. Trimming at V came to 6 bases and at J to 3 bases, leaving 14 bases not matched to a gene. CDR3 length: 16 residues. The germline V gene encodes CDR1 SQVTM and CDR2 ANQGSEA. CDR3 DNA: TGCAGCGTCTCCCCAAGCGGGAGCTCCCAAACAGATACGCAGTATTTT. Amino acids: CSVSPSGSSQTDTQYF.